The T cell receptor beta chain under discussion was sequenced for a study of T cell repertoires in cytomegalovirus infection (dated by TCRdb to between 2018 and 2020). With regard to the full study: The peptide stimulations were aimed at well-studied HLA-B-restricted epitopes as well as recently identified HLA-C-restricted CMV epitopes, whose presentation resists viral immunomodulation. Donor HLA type was relevant to the analysis, because carriage of CMV infection together with the matching HLA type was indicated by public TCR beta signatures.

Overall results and qualifications from the work: Cumulative frequency of public TCR beta family members discriminated carriers of CMV infection plus the relevant HLA type in this cohort and an independent roughly 330-donor cohort. The ex vivo response was dominated by HLA-C-restricted CMV-specific TCR beta clonotypes, which also provided the single most frequent clonotype in two of eight donors.

Sequencing relied on an Illumina HiSeq 1500. Clones were called with MiXCR by TCRdb after fastp trimmed the public reads at Q25, and only in-frame beta chains were retained. When rows share a CDR3 protein, they turn into one entry using the most common DNA and genes. This sample lists some 800,000 distinct CDR3 sequences; approximately 32% were detected once. About an eighth of the sample comes from the top ten. Comments on this clonotype: The antigen it binds to is not known. The record has no base qualities; no much larger clone is one base away.

The treatment or condition label corresponds to: in vitro stimulation with specific CMV peptide epitopes to enrich CMV-specific T cells. Sequences were derived from cultured CD8+ T cells from PBMCs, sampled from culture after CMV antigen stimulation. The source of this sequence is a human donor in good health (CMV status not recorded). Some clones in this sample may be carry-over from other donors' samples.

CDR3 protein: CSAREQGSQETQYF. The DNA sequence is TGCAGTGCTAGAGAACAGGGGTCTCAAGAGACCCAGTACTTC. The chain is made from TRBV20-1 and TRBJ2-5, with 7 bases in between that match TRBD1. CDR1 and CDR2, per the germline V gene (reference sequence), are DFQATT and SNEGSKA. At the junction V is shortened by 0 bases and J by 2 bases; bases outside the gene matches: 3. Measured from the cysteine to the phenylalanine, the CDR3 is 14 residues long. The DNA shown is the 42-base CDR3, in frame from base 1.